This T cell receptor beta chain was sequenced in a study of OX40 agonist ivuxolimab in advanced cancers. Across the whole study: An agonistic human IgG2 monoclonal antibody against OX40 (CD134) was given. Enrolled patients in dose escalation had cancers that were hepatocellular carcinoma, melanoma, renal cell or head and neck cancer. Study results and caveats: Some of the nonresponding patients also showed low levels of normalized T-cell clonal expansion.

Produced via immunoSEQ multiplex PCR; TCRdb's table is partial and in-frame only. The sample has around 7,000 clones, around 80% seen once. With respect to this clone: The antigen is unknown.

Exclusion applied to patients with autoimmune disease history or systemic immunosuppression. CDR3 length: 13 residues. Germline V gene lookup returns CDR1 SGHVT and CDR2 SQSDAQ. V lost 2 bases, J lost 7 bases, and 12 bases lay in between. This TCR was recovered from an adult with an advanced solid tumor such as melanoma, head and neck, liver or kidney cancer. The chain joins TRBV7-4 to TRBJ2-7, with D uncertain. The sample here was CD4+ or CD8+ T cells sorted from blood, taken in a trial of the OX40 agonist ivuxolimab. CDR3 region: CASSLSTVTEQYF. The DNA for the CDR3 is TGTGCCAGCAGCTTATCTACGGTAACGGAGCAGTACTTC.